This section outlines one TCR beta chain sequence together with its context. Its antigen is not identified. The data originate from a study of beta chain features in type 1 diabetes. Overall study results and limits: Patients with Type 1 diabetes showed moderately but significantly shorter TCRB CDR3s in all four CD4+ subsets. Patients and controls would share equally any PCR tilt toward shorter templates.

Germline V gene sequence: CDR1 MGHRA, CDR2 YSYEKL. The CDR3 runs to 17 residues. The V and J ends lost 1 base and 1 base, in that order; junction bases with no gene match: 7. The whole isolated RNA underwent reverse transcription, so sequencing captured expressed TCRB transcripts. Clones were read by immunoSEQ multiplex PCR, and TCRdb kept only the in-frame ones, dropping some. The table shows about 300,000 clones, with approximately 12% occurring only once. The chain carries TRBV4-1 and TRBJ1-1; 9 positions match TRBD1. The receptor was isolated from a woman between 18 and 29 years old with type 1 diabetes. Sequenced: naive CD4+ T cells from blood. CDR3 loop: CASSQATPGQGNTEAFF. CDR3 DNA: TGCGCCAGCAGCCAAGCTACACCGGGACAGGGGAACACTGAAGCTTTCTTT.